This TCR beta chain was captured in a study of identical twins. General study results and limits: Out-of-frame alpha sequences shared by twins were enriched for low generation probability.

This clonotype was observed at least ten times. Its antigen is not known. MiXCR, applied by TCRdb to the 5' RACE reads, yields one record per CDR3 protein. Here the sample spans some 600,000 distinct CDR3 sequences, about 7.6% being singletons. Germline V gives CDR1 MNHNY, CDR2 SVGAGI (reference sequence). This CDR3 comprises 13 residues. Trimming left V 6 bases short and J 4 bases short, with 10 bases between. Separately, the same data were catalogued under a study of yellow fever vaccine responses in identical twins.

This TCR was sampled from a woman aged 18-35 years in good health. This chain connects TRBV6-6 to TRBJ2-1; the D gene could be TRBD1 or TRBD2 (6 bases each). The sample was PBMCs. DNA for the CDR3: TGTGCCAGCAGGGGAGGACAGTACAATGAGCAGTTCTTC. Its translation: CASRGGQYNEQFF.